The TCR beta chain under discussion was sequenced for a study of technical replicates of blood from a few donors. In its sample, this clone was seen once. Data came from immunoSEQ multiplex PCR; TCRdb stores just in-frame clones and leaves some out. The sample includes about 80,000 clones, roughly 97% of them seen just once. The sample consisted of T cells isolated from PBMCs. The source is a human donor in good health.

The CDR3 DNA follows: TGTGCCAGCAGTGAGGGATTGACAGGGCGGAATTCACCCCTCCACTTT. Its protein product is CASSEGLTGRNSPLHF. This chain uses TRBV2 with TRBJ1-6, with 7 bases identical to TRBD1. Losses at the gene ends were 3 bases for V and 7 bases for J; bases not matched to a gene: 9. The CDR3 is 16 amino acids. CDR1 and CDR2 from the germline V gene are SNHLY and FYNNEI.